The present TCR beta chain was sequenced within a study of response to subunit inactivated influenza vaccine. Study-wide results and limits: The authors put forward the suggestion that each seasonal influenza vaccination may bring in only a limited number of new T cells.

TCRdb redid the calling of the RT-PCR reads with MiXCR, one entry per CDR3 protein. In the table there are hundreds of thousands of distinct CDR3 sequences, approximately 13% of which are singletons. CDR1 SGDLS and CDR2 YYNGEE come from the germline V gene. This CDR3 is 15 amino acids long. Of note for this clonotype: Its antigen is unidentified. A much bigger clone sits one base away, suggesting this may be a read error.

The sequences come from PBMCs from blood, collected less than 15 days before vaccination. This receptor was obtained from a man aged 50 to 59 who received an inactivated influenza vaccine. V gene TRBV9 combines with J gene TRBJ2-3, with no clear D. This CDR3 is CASSVVGTSTDTHYF. The CDR3 coding sequence is TGTGCCAGCAGCGTAGTCGGCACCTCTACAGATACGCATTATTTT.